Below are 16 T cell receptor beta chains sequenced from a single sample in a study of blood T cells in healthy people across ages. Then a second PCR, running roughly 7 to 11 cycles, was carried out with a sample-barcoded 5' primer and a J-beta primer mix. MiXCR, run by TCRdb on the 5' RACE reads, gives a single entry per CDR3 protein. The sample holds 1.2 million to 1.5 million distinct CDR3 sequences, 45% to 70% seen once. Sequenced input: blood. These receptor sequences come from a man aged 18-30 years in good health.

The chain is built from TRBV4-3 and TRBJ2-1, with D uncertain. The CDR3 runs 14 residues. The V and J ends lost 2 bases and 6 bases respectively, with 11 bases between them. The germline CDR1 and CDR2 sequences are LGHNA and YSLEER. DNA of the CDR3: TGCGCCAGCAGCCAACTGGCGCGATTCAATGAGCAGTTCTTC. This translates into CASSQLARFNEQFF.

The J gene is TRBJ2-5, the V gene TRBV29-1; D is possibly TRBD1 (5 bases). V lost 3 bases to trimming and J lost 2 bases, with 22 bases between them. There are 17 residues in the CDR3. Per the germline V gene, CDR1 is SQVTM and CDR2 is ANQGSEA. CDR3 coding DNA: TGCAGCGTTGACGGTGTTCGGACAAGGCGGAATCAAGAGACCCAGTACTTC. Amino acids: CSVDGVRTRRNQETQYF.

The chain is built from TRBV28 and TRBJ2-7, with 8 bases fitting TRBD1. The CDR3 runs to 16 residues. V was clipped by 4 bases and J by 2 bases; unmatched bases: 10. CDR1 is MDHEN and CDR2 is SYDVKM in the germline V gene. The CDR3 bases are TGTGCCAGCAGTTGGGCCGGACAGGGATGGACCTACGAGCAGTACTTC. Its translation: CASSWAGQGWTYEQYF. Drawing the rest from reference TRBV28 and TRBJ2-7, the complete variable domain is DVKVTQSSRYLVKRTGEKVFLECVQDMDHENMFWYRQDPGLGLRLIYFSYDVKMKEKGDIPEGYSVSREKKERFSLILESASTNQTSMYLCASSWAGQGWTYEQYFGPGTRLTVT.

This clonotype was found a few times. CDR3 DNA sequence: TGTGCCAGCAGTTACGACCTGGGTGGGGCCGAAGAGCAGTACTTC. Protein product: CASSYDLGGAEEQYF. The rearrangement uses TRBV6-6 and TRBJ2-7, with D perhaps matching TRBD1 (5 bases). In germline, CDR1 is MNHNY, CDR2 SVGAGI (reference sequence). The CDR3 extends over 15 amino acids. V was pared by 2 bases and J by 7 bases, with 18 bases between.

The CDR3 reads CASSALEGGTIYGYTF. The DNA of the CDR3 is TGTGCCAGCAGCGCCCTGGAGGGGGGGACCATTTATGGCTACACCTTC. The rearrangement links TRBV9 to TRBJ1-2; D may be TRBD1 (6 bases). Trimming removed 3 bases at V and 5 bases at J, with 20 bases between. The CDR3 length is 16 residues. CDR1 and CDR2 from the germline V gene are SGDLS and YYNGEE. Looking up the rest from reference TRBV9 and TRBJ1-2 gives the full variable domain: DSGVTQTPKHLITATGQRVTLRCSPRSGDLSVYWYQQSLDQGLQFLIQYYNGEERAKGNILERFSAQQFPDLHSELNLSSLELGDSALYFCASSALEGGTIYGYTFGSGTRLTVV.

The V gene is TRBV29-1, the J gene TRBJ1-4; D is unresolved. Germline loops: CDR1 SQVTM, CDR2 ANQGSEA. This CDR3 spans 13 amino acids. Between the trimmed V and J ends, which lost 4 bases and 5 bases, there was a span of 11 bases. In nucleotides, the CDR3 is TGCAGCGTTGGCAATACTCGGAATGAAAAACTGTTTTTT. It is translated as CSVGNTRNEKLFF.

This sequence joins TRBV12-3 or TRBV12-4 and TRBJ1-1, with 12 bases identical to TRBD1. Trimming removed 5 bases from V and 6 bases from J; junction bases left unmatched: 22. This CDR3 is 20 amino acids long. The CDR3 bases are TGTGCCAGCAGTGTACGGGACAGGGGGCATCTTTTTCTAAGTCAGTCTGAAGCTTTCTTT. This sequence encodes CASSVRDRGHLFLSQSEAFF.

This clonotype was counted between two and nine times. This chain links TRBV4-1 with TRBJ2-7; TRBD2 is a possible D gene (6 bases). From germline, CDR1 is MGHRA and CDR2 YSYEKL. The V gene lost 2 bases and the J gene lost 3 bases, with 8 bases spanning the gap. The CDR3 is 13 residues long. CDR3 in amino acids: CASSQRESYEQYF. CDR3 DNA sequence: TGCGCCAGCAGCCAACGGGAGAGCTACGAGCAGTACTTC.

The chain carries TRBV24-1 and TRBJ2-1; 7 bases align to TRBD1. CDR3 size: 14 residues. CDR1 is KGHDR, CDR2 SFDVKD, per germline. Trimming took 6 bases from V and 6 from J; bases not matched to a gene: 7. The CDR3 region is CATSNGQARNEQFF. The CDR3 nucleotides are TGTGCCACCAGTAACGGACAGGCGCGCAATGAGCAGTTCTTC.

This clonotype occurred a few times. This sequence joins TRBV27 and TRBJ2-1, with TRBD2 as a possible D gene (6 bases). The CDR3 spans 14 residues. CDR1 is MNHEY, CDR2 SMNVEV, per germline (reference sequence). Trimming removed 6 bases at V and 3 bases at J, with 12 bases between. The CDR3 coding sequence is TGTGCCAGCAGAGGAGGGCCGGTCTACAATGAGCAGTTCTTC. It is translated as CASRGGPVYNEQFF.

Here the CDR3 reads CASTFPEGGQDTGELFF. The CDR3 DNA sequence: TGTGCCAGCACCTTCCCCGAGGGGGGGCAAGACACCGGGGAGCTGTTTTTT. J is TRBJ2-2 and V is TRBV12-3 or TRBV12-4; weak D call: TRBD2 (7 bases). Trimming cost V 7 bases and J 3 bases, with 21 bases left between them. The CDR3 extends over 17 amino acids.

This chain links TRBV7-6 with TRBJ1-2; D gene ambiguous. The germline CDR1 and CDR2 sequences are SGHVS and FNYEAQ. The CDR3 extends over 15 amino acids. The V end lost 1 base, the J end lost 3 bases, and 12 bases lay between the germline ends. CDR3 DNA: TGTGCCAGCAGCTTAGAAGTAGCAGATTACTATGGCTACACCTTC. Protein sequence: CASSLEVADYYGYTF.

The CDR3 region is CASSYSYTVGSYEQYF. The DNA of the CDR3 is TGTGCCAGCAGTTACTCTTATACAGTTGGTTCCTACGAGCAGTACTTC. The chain combines TRBV6-5 with TRBJ2-7; D not resolved. There are 16 residues in the CDR3. Germline V gene sequence: CDR1 MNHEY, CDR2 SVGAGI. The germline V and J ends were trimmed by 0 bases and 1 base, with 13 bases remaining between them.

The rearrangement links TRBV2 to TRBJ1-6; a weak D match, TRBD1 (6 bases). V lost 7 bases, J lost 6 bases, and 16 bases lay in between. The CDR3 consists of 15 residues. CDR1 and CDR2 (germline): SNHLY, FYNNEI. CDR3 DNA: TGTGCCAGCACCGCAGACAGGACTCTTAATTCACCCCTCCACTTT. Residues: CASTADRTLNSPLHF.

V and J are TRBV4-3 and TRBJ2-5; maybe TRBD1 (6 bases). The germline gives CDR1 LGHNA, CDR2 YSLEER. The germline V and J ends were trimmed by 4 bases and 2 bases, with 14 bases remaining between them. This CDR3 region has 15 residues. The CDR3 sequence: CASSLQTGLQETQYF. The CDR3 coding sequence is TGCGCCAGCAGCCTTCAAACAGGGCTGCAAGAGACCCAGTACTTC.

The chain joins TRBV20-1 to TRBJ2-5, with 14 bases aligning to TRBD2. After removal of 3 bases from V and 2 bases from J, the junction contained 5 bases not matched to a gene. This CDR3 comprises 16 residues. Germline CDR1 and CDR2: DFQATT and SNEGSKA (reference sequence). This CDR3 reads CSASGTSGSGQETQYF. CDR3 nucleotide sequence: TGCAGTGCTAGCGGGACTAGCGGGAGTGGGCAAGAGACCCAGTACTTC.